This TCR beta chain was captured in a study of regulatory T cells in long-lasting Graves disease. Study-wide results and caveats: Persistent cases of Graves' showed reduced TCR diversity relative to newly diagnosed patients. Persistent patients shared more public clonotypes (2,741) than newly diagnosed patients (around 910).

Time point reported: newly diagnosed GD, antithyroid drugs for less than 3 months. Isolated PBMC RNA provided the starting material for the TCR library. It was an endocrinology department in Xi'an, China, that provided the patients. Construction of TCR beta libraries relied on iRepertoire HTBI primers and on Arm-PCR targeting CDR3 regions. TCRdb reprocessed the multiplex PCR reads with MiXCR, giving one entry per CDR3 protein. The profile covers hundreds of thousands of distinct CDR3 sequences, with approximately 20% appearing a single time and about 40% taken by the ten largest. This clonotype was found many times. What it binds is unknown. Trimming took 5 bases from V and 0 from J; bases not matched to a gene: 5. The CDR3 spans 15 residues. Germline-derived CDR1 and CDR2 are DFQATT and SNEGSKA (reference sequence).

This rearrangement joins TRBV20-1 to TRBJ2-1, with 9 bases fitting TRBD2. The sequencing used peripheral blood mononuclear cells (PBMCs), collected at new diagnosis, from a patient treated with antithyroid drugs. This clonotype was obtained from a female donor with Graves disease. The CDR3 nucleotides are TGCAGTGCTCCAACTAGCGGGTACTCCTACAATGAGCAGTTCTTC. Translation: CSAPTSGYSYNEQFF.